The rows below give T cell receptor beta chains drawn from one sample of a study of blood T cell repertoires in COVID-19. Method: immunoSEQ multiplex PCR; TCRdb's copy keeps in-frame clones and lacks some. Of 6,000 to 8,500 clones in the sample, about nine tenths were seen once. The specimen was peripheral blood. These receptor sequences come from a human donor in a cohort sampled during active COVID-19. Both conserved end residues are part of each CDR3. Each record gives: J gene, D gene, clone size, V gene, CDR3 DNA, CDR3 protein. A D gene is named only where the DNA matches it firmly. Expanded clones get a size class; other rows say once, few or many, or leave the size out.

TRBJ1-1 NA once TRBV6-5 TGTGCCAGCAGCCTGACTGGGAACACTGAAGCTTTCTTT CASSLTGNTEAFF
TRBJ1-5 TRBD1 NA TRBV7-9 TGTGCCAGCAGCTCCACCAGGGGGAGGTTGTCGGAGCCCCAGCATTTT CASSSTRGRLSEPQHF
TRBJ2-2 NA NA TRBV19 TGTGCCAGCGCAGTGAGGAGCGGGGAGCTGTTTTTT CASAVRSGELFF
TRBJ1-2 NA NA TRBV29-1 TGCAGCGTTGAAGAGTTTAACAGGATTCGGCTCGACTATGGCTACACCTTC CSVEEFNRIRLDYGYTF
TRBJ2-1 NA once TRBV11-3 TGTGCCAGCAGCCCTTTCTATAGTAATGAGCAGTTCTTC CASSPFYSNEQFF
TRBJ2-5 NA NA TRBV10-3 TGTGCCATCAGTGAGTGGTTGGGGCAGCAAGAGACCCAGTACTTC CAISEWLGQQETQYF
TRBJ1-4 NA NA TRBV5-1 TGCGCCAGCAGCTTGACTCCCGGACAGCGTGAAAAACTGTTTTTT CASSLTPGQREKLFF
TRBJ2-3 TRBD1 NA TRBV2 TGTGCCAGCGCCGCGACAGGGAACCCAGATACGCAGTATTTT CASAATGNPDTQYF
TRBJ2-3 NA NA TRBV5-1 TGCGCCAGCACTCCAGGCAATGGTCGCACAGATACGCAGTATTTT CASTPGNGRTDTQYF
TRBJ1-6 NA once TRBV6-4 TGTGCCAGCAGTGACCAACCCGACAGCCAGAATTCACCCCTCCACTTT CASSDQPDSQNSPLHF
TRBJ1-4 NA NA TRBV15 TGTGCCACCAGCAGAGATAGTCCTGAAAAACTGTTTTTT CATSRDSPEKLFF
TRBJ2-3 NA NA TRBV5-4 TGTGCCAGCAGCTCGCTATTCGACACAGATACGCAGTATTTT CASSSLFDTDTQYF
TRBJ2-7 NA NA TRBV7-9 TGTGCCAGCAGCTTCGTCAGTTCCTCCCACGAGCAGTACTTC CASSFVSSSHEQYF
TRBJ2-7 TRBD2 NA TRBV30 TGTGCCTGGAGTGTCCCAAGCGGGAGGGCCGTATACGAGCAGTACTTC CAWSVPSGRAVYEQYF
TRBJ2-1 TRBD2 NA TRBV3-1/TRBV3-2 TGTGCCAGCAGCCAAGAGGGACTAGCGACCCCAAGTGAGCAGTTCTTC CASSQEGLATPSEQFF
TRBJ2-7 NA NA TRBV2 TGTGCCAGCAGTGGTAGCGCCTACGAGCAGTACTTC CASSGSAYEQYF
TRBJ2-7 NA NA TRBV7-9 TGTGCCAGCAGCCACTCCGGCGGGGATACTTGGGAGCAGTACTTC CASSHSGGDTWEQYF
TRBJ2-7 TRBD2 NA TRBV28 TGTGCCAGCAGTTTCAATGGGAGGGCGACCTACGAGCAGTACTTC CASSFNGRATYEQYF
TRBJ2-7 TRBD2 NA TRBV5-4 TGTGCCAGCAGCCGTCGATGGGGGACTAGCGGGGACTCCTACGAGCAGTACTTC CASSRRWGTSGDSYEQYF
TRBJ1-2 TRBD1 NA TRBV7-9 TGTGCCAGCAGCTTGGACAGGGAGATAAACTATGGCTACACCTTC CASSLDREINYGYTF
TRBJ1-5 TRBD1 NA TRBV9 TGTGCCAGCAGCGTTACAGGGGAAGGTCAGCCCCAGCATTTT CASSVTGEGQPQHF
TRBJ1-1 NA NA TRBV5-4 TGTGCCAGCAGTTTGATGGGACCGGGACAAAACACTGAAGCTTTCTTT CASSLMGPGQNTEAFF
TRBJ2-3 NA NA TRBV6-4 TGTGCCAGCAAACGCTCGACTAGAGCAGGAGATACGCAGTATTTT CASKRSTRAGDTQYF
TRBJ2-5 TRBD2 NA TRBV13 TGTGCCAGCAGCGGAGTTAGACTAGCGGGGGAAGAGACCCAGTACTTC CASSGVRLAGEETQYF
TRBJ2-4 NA NA TRBV5-4 TGTGCCACCCACAGGGCAGGTGCCAAAAACATTCAGTACTTC CATHRAGAKNIQYF
TRBJ2-5 NA NA TRBV5-1 TGCGCCAGCAGCTTTCGAAAGACCTGGACAAGTCCTCAAGAGACCCAGTACTTC CASSFRKTWTSPQETQYF